A selection of T cell receptor beta chains follows, all from one sample in a study of OX40 agonist ivuxolimab in advanced cancers. Libraries were prepared by immunoSEQ multiplex PCR; TCRdb keeps only in-frame clonotypes and omits some of them. This sample has 59,000 or so clones; roughly 80% occur once, and the top ten carry roughly 4%. The starting material was CD4+ or CD8+ T cells sorted from blood, obtained in a trial of the OX40 agonist ivuxolimab. Source of these receptors: an adult with an advanced solid tumor such as melanoma, head and neck, liver or kidney cancer. CDR3s include the opening cysteine and the closing phenylalanine or tryptophan. Fields, in order: V gene, clone size, D gene, J gene, CDR3 protein, CDR3 DNA. D genes are given only for firm matches. Rows may omit the clone size; those that give it use once, few, many or a size class.

>TRBV19|.|.|TRBJ2-6
CASRYGSSGANVLTF
TGTGCCAGTAGATACGGGTCCTCTGGGGCCAACGTCCTGACTTTC
>TRBV7-3|.|.|TRBJ2-5
CASSPNGETQYF
TGTGCCAGCAGCCCTAACGGTGAGACCCAGTACTTC
>TRBV4-2|.|.|TRBJ2-1
CASSQARDNEQFF
TGTGCCAGCAGCCAAGCTCGTGACAATGAGCAGTTCTTC
>TRBV18|.|.|TRBJ2-7
CASSQGQSYEQYF
TGTGCCAGCTCACAAGGACAGTCCTACGAGCAGTACTTC
>TRBV2|.|.|TRBJ1-6
CAGSYMQGGYNSPLHF
TGTGCCGGCTCTTATATGCAGGGTGGCTATAATTCACCCCTCCACTTT
>TRBV7-9|.|.|TRBJ2-6
CASRGLSGANVLTF
TGTGCCAGCAGGGGATTGAGCGGGGCCAACGTCCTGACTTTC
>TRBV19|.|.|TRBJ1-6
CASSTVNHNSPLHF
TGTGCCAGTAGTACGGTCAATCATAATTCACCCCTCCACTTT
>TRBV2|.|.|TRBJ1-2
CASSLVRYGYTF
TGTGCCAGCAGTTTAGTGCGCTATGGCTACACCTTC
>TRBV7-2|.|.|TRBJ2-3
CASSPPADGRDTQYF
TGTGCCAGCAGCCCCCCGGCCGACGGGCGAGATACGCAGTATTTT
>TRBV18|few|TRBD1|TRBJ2-4
CASSPLDREGIQYF
TGTGCCAGCTCACCGCTTGACAGGGAAGGCATTCAGTACTTC
>TRBV2|.|.|TRBJ1-1
CASSARGGQNTEAFF
TGTGCCAGCAGTGCTAGGGGTGGGCAGAACACTGAAGCTTTCTTT
>TRBV6-5|.|.|TRBJ1-6
CASSTDGRISYNF
TGTGCCAGCAGCACGGACGGCCGAATTTCTTATAACTTT
>TRBV5-8|.|.|TRBJ1-2
CASSFFYGYTF
TGTGCCAGCAGCTTTTTCTATGGCTACACCTTC
>TRBV12-5|.|.|TRBJ2-1
CASGRDGRKQFF
TGTGCTAGTGGTCGGGACGGGCGGAAGCAGTTCTTC
>TRBV5-1|.|.|TRBJ2-1
CASSLYTEDNEQFF
TGCGCCAGCAGCTTGTACACGGAGGACAATGAGCAGTTCTTC
>TRBV7-2|once|.|TRBJ1-3
CASSLVCQQSGNTIYF
TGTGCCAGCAGCTTAGTATGCCAACAGAGTGGAAACACCATATATTTT
>TRBV7-2|.|TRBD2|TRBJ2-7
CASSSSAGEQYF
TGTGCCAGCAGCTCCTCAGCGGGGGAGCAGTACTTC
>TRBV18|few|.|TRBJ2-7
CASSPPGADEQYF
TGTGCCAGCTCACCACCGGGGGCAGACGAGCAGTACTTC
>TRBV2|few|.|TRBJ1-1
CASSESQNTEAFF
TGTGCCAGCAGTGAAAGCCAGAACACTGAAGCTTTCTTT
>TRBV7-9|.|.|TRBJ1-4
CASSLYRDDEKLFF
TGTGCCAGCAGCTTGTACAGGGATGACGAAAAACTGTTTTTT
>TRBV4-2|few|TRBD2|TRBJ2-2
CASSQVLAGVDGELFF
TGTGCCAGCAGCCAAGTCCTAGCGGGAGTGGACGGGGAGCTGTTTTTT
>TRBV5-5|medium-sized|.|TRBJ1-2
CASSLTDYGYTF
TGTGCCAGCAGCTTGACAGACTATGGCTACACCTTC
>TRBV15|.|.|TRBJ2-1
CATSRDRLALYNEQFF
TGTGCCACCAGCAGAGATCGGCTAGCGCTGTACAATGAGCAGTTCTTC
>TRBV6-1|.|TRBD1|TRBJ2-3
CASTRQGAGDTQYF
TGTGCCAGCACGCGACAGGGGGCCGGAGATACGCAGTATTTT
>TRBV7-4|.|.|TRBJ2-7
CASSRRPGLRYEQYF
TGTGCCAGCAGCCGTAGACCTGGGCTAAGGTACGAGCAGTACTTC
>TRBV7-3|.|TRBD2|TRBJ2-1
CASSSSSGMSEQFF
TGTGCCAGCAGCTCGAGTAGCGGGATGAGTGAGCAGTTCTTC
>TRBV29-1|.|.|TRBJ2-7
CSVGDKSYEQYF
TGCAGCGTTGGGGACAAGTCCTACGAGCAGTACTTC
>TRBV5-1|.|TRBD2|TRBJ2-1
CASSLAGAFNEQFF
TGCGCCAGCAGTTTAGCGGGAGCCTTTAATGAGCAGTTCTTC
>TRBV10-1|.|TRBD2|TRBJ2-7
CASSKGTSGSYEQYF
TGCGCCAGCAGTAAAGGGACTAGCGGATCCTACGAGCAGTACTTC
>TRBV7-2|.|TRBD2|TRBJ2-1
CASSFSGSSYNEQFF
TGTGCCAGCAGCTTTAGCGGGAGCTCCTACAATGAGCAGTTCTTC
>TRBV2|.|.|TRBJ1-4
CASSELIGIPATNEKLFF
TGTGCCAGCAGTGAATTAATAGGAATACCTGCAACTAATGAAAAACTGTTTTTT
>TRBV2|.|.|TRBJ2-3
CASSEALPGASTDTQYF
TGTGCCAGCAGTGAAGCGCTTCCAGGAGCTAGCACAGATACGCAGTATTTT
>TRBV20-1|.|.|TRBJ2-7
CSARGGYEQYF
TGCAGTGCTAGGGGCGGCTACGAGCAGTACTTC
>TRBV29-1|.|TRBD2|TRBJ2-5
CSVEVMELGGEETQYF
TGCAGCGTTGAAGTAATGGAGCTGGGAGGGGAAGAGACCCAGTACTTC
>TRBV18|.|TRBD2|TRBJ2-7
CASSPILAGGGEQYF
TGTGCCAGCTCACCAATATTAGCGGGAGGGGGCGAGCAGTACTTC
>TRBV7-8|few|TRBD2|TRBJ2-1
CASSPRTSISLDNEQFF
TGTGCCAGCAGCCCAAGGACTAGCATCTCTCTGGACAATGAGCAGTTCTTC
>TRBV30|.|TRBD2|TRBJ2-1
CAWTYSGGSSYNEQFF
TGTGCCTGGACCTATTCAGGCGGGAGCTCCTACAATGAGCAGTTCTTC
>TRBV11-2|.|.|TRBJ2-1
CASSLVAGRYNEQFF
TGTGCCAGCAGCTTAGTCGCAGGGAGATACAATGAGCAGTTCTTC
>TRBV5-1|.|.|TRBJ2-1
CASSLAKAGIPNRNEQFF
TGCGCCAGCAGCTTGGCCAAGGCAGGCATACCCAACCGCAATGAGCAGTTCTTC
>TRBV10-3|.|.|TRBJ1-1
CAISKETEGTEAFF
TGTGCCATCAGTAAAGAGACCGAGGGCACTGAAGCTTTCTTT
>TRBV19|.|.|TRBJ1-2
CASSIGYGYTF
TGTGCCAGTAGTATAGGCTATGGCTACACCTTC
>TRBV5-1|.|TRBD1|TRBJ1-1
CASSLTSLGQGNTEAFF
TGCGCCAGCAGCTTGACGAGCCTGGGACAGGGAAACACTGAAGCTTTCTTT